The 8 T cell receptor beta chains reported below all come from one sample, sequenced in a study of blood T cell repertoires in COVID-19. TCRdb keeps only in-frame clones here, not all; method: immunoSEQ multiplex PCR. The sample shows about 480,000 clones, approximately 87% of them seen only once. Sequences were obtained from PBMCs or T cells enriched from blood (not recorded which). Receptor source: a woman aged 40 to 49 who had recovered from COVID-19.

This clone was picked up a small number of times. Additional DNA sequences in this sample encode the identical CDR3. V gene TRBV5-1 combines with J gene TRBJ1-4, with D perhaps matching TRBD1 (5 bases). Deletions cut 0 bases from V and 4 bases from J, with 7 bases between. Germline V gene data show CDR1 as SGHRS and CDR2 as YFSETQ. The CDR3 length is 14 residues. This chain's CDR3 is CASSLGQSNEKLFF. The CDR3 bases are TGCGCCAGCAGCTTGGGACAGAGTAATGAAAAACTGTTTTTT.

The chain is built from TRBV18 and TRBJ1-5; 12 bases are shared with TRBD1. CDR3 size: 15 residues. J lost 6 bases, V lost 3 bases, and 3 bases had no gene match. Germline-derived CDR1 and CDR2 are KGHSH and LQKENI. The chain's CDR3 is CASSPGTGGSQPQHF. DNA for the CDR3: TGTGCCAGCTCACCTGGGACAGGGGGCTCTCAGCCCCAGCATTTT.

The chain uses TRBV4-3 and TRBJ2-1; TRBD2 agrees at 7 bases. Germline V CDR1 and CDR2: LGHNA, YSLEER. Germline trimming cut 0 bases from V and 3 bases from J; bases unmatched to any gene: 5. The CDR3 is made up of 16 amino acids. For the CDR3, the DNA is TGCGCCAGCAGCCAAGAGGTAGGCGGGAGCTACAATGAGCAGTTCTTC. Translated, it gives CASSQEVGGSYNEQFF.

The V and J genes are TRBV5-1 and TRBJ1-1; D unresolved. Trimming cost V 5 bases and J 1 base, with 6 bases left between them. The CDR3 contains 12 residues. The germline V gene encodes CDR1 SGHRS and CDR2 YFSETQ. The CDR3 is CASSYTNTEAFF. CDR3 DNA sequence: TGCGCCAGCAGTTACACGAACACTGAAGCTTTCTTT.

This chain uses TRBV4-3 with TRBJ1-1; D is unresolved. Germline-derived CDR1 and CDR2 are LGHNA and YSLEER. CDR3 length equals 14 residues. Trimming removed 4 bases at V and 3 bases at J, with 12 bases between. The CDR3 loop is CASSLSHGDTEAFF. For the CDR3, the DNA is TGCGCCAGCAGCCTCTCTCACGGGGACACTGAAGCTTTCTTT.

The chain couples TRBV19 to TRBJ2-2; TRBD2 agrees at 13 bases. This CDR3 contains 17 residues. Germline V gene sequence: CDR1 LNHDA, CDR2 SQIVND (reference sequence). V trimming: 4 bases; J trimming: 2 bases; junction bases outside the gene matches: 4. In nucleotides, the CDR3 is TGTGCCAGTAGTAGAGGACTAGCGGGAGCTAACACCGGGGAGCTGTTTTTT. It translates to CASSRGLAGANTGELFF.

This clone was detected once. This sequence joins TRBV6-5 and TRBJ1-4, with D perhaps matching TRBD1 (6 bases). There are 13 residues in the CDR3. Germline assignment: CDR1 MNHEY and CDR2 SVGAGI. Between the trimmed V and J ends, which lost 8 bases and 7 bases, there was a span of 14 bases. CDR3 DNA sequence: TGTGCCAGCGCACTACTACAGGGTGAAAAACTGTTTTTT. Its translation is CASALLQGEKLFF.

In this sample, this clone turned up once. V is TRBV11-2 and J is TRBJ2-4, with D perhaps TRBD1 (7 bases). V lost 1 base to trimming and J lost 7 bases, with 14 bases between them. Germline V gives CDR1 SGHAT, CDR2 FQNNGV. The CDR3 is 15 residues long. In DNA, the CDR3 is TGTGCCAGCAGCTTAGGCGGGACAGTCATTAACATTCAGTACTTC. Protein product: CASSLGGTVINIQYF. The whole variable domain, remainder taken from reference TRBV11-2 and TRBJ2-4, is EAGVAQSPRYKIIEKRQSVAFWCNPISGHATLYWYQQILGQGPKLLIQFQNNGVVDDSQLPKDRFSAERLKGVDSTLKIQPAKLEDSAVYLCASSLGGTVINIQYFGAGTRLSVL.